This TCR beta chain came from a study of T cell responses to AZD1222 COVID-19 vaccine (dated by TCRdb to 2020 to 2022). About the full investigation: AZD1222 recipients given second doses at about 4 weeks or at about 12 weeks were pooled, since spike-specific TCR depth and breadth were not found to differ between the two schedules. A total of roughly 240 trial participants underwent TCR sequencing, of whom some 210 received two doses of AZD1222 and roughly 25 received two doses of the MenACWY control vaccine. Enrollment into the trials was organized by age into subgroups of 18-55, 56-69 and 70-plus years, and those subgroups contained roughly 150, 30 and 60 TCR-sequenced participants, respectively.

The CDR3 regions of human TCRbeta chains were analyzed by immunosequencing. As for the authors' bioinformatics: TCRs in the repertoires were matched against a reference library of SARS-CoV-2-specific TCRs that had been generated with the MIRA antigen-specificity platform. Breadth meant the fraction of unique TCRs that were SARS-CoV-2-associated, whereas depth meant the fraction of total T cells that were SARS-CoV-2-associated. Each spike-specific TCR was assigned to its reactive spike region and to a CD4 or CD8 class using the MIRA data. Log10-transformed breadth and depth values were compared by one-way ANOVA with Sidak's multiple comparisons tests. Here the immuneACCESS table is served through TCRdb, limited to in-frame sequences with V and J called. Missing clones are a known gap in these copies; in checked studies unresolved V genes cover under half, and the rest lacks a known reason. That table supplies the V and J calls and clone size; D and trimming were determined from the DNA. In this sample the table shows around 84,000 clones, roughly 82% of which occur a single time. The ten largest make up 8.5% to 9% of the sample.

This sample's time point label indicates: baseline before first vaccination. Samples from vaccinated people were obtained from the UK trials COV001 and COV002, which included a single-blind randomized controlled phase 2/3 trial of AZD1222 (ChAdOx1 nCoV-19) in healthy adults. Trial participant PBMC samples were collected at day 0 and day 28 after the second dose for TCRbeta chain sequencing. Study-wide conclusions, independent of this receptor: In the small 56-69-year group, the increase in depth fell short of significance, most likely because of low power. CD4 TCRs associated with the vaccine covered the entire spike protein, and the dominant responses were in regions 160-218 and 743-854. A significant rise in spike-specific TCR breadth and depth was observed after two AZD1222 doses relative to day 0 and relative to MenACWY recipients. No day 14 peak-response samples were available, so repertoires were characterized only after the peak T cell response. Conclusions about previously exposed vaccinees were limited because only six or seven AZD1222 recipients were SARS-CoV-2 seropositive at baseline. Participants were mostly white British and included more females than males, and it was suggested by the authors that clonal diversity may have been underestimated. Reportedly, close to half of the unique spike-specific TCRs recognized epitopes lying outside the regions that are mutated in the B.1.351 and B.1.1.7 variants.

The CDR3 sequence holds 16 residues, the cysteine and phenylalanine included. Of all the DNA, just the CDR3 is kept, 48 bases in frame from base 1. V loses 1 base of germline sequence and J loses 4 bases, and the interval between the two ends is 17 bases. CDR1 and CDR2, per the germline V gene, are SGHRS and YFSETQ. Remarks on this clone: Its cognate antigen has yet to be identified. Per-base qualities were not stored, and no clone one base away is much larger.

This receptor was obtained from an adult in good health. The sequence links TRBV5-1 to TRBJ1-1; TRBD1 is possibly the D segment (5 matching bases). The sequencing used peripheral blood, collected on day 0 of AZD1222 vaccination. The DNA reads TGCGCCAGCAGCTTGTCATTTCAGGGAGGTCCCACTGAAGCTTTCTTT. The translation is CASSLSFQGGPTEAFF.